This T cell receptor (beta chain) was documented in a study of T cells in Graves' hyperthyroidism and ophthalmopathy. The germline gives CDR1 SGHTS, CDR2 YDEGEE. Trimming stripped 6 bases from V and 5 bases from J, with 11 bases between. CDR3 length equals 12 residues. This clonotype showed up many times. RNA transcripts gave rise to amplified TCR beta CDR3 regions. TCR CDR3 regions were first amplified by RT-PCR with HTBI primers. TCRdb called the multiplex PCR reads again in MiXCR, with one record for every CDR3 protein. The sample comprises about 500,000 distinct CDR3 sequences, 40% to 50% of which are singletons, and about two fifths rests with the top ten.

This chain connects TRBV5-8 to TRBJ2-5; D ambiguous. Specimen: peripheral blood or thyroid tissue (not recorded which). The origin of this receptor is an adult woman with Graves' disease, either hyperthyroidism or ophthalmopathy (not recorded which). The CDR3 loop is CASTTPHETQYF. The CDR3 DNA is TGTGCCAGCACCACCCCTCACGAGACCCAGTACTTC.